The subject of this entry is one T cell receptor beta chain. This sample is part of a study of PD-L1 blockade in urothelial cancer. On the study more broadly: Men with urothelial cancer arising in the bladder made up most of the roughly 29 patients. Investigators checked blood 3 weeks (second dose) and 6 weeks after treatment start. Patients had received 0 to 3 prior chemotherapy regimens.

Synthetic analogs of TCR templates were spiked into every PCR. Generated by immunoSEQ multiplex PCR, the TCRdb table keeps only in-frame clones and is missing some. There are around 100,000 clones in the sample; 85% to 90% occur only once, and 1.5% to 2% lies in the top ten. The germline V gene encodes CDR1 SGHTA and CDR2 FQGTGA. Trimming shortened V by 2 bases and J by 3 bases, and 10 bases separated the two germline ends. The CDR3 contains 14 residues. Documented time point: pretreatment peripheral blood. The chain uses TRBV7-3 and TRBJ1-2, with D perhaps matching TRBD1 (5 bases). Sequenced material: PBMCs, taken around atezolizumab (anti-PD-L1) treatment. The sequence was collected from a man aged 55 to 70 with urothelial cancer. The CDR3 DNA reads TGTGCCAGCAGCTTACAGGGCTCGGACTATGGCTACACCTTC. It is translated as CASSLQGSDYGYTF.